Sequencing of this TCR beta chain was carried out in a study of cytomegalovirus exposure and HLA in healthy donors. Regarding the study as a whole: Follow-up analysis found HLA locus-dependent TCR association rates, highest for DRB1 and lowest for HLA-C. Accounts indicate the classifier identified cytomegalovirus status with strong specificity and sensitivity.

Primers: 60 Vbeta forward and 13 Jbeta reverse. This table comes from immunoSEQ multiplex PCR, and its TCRdb copy is limited to in-frame clones, with some not included. The repertoire holds 100,000 or so clones, with around 68% as singletons. V shed 3 bases and J 0 bases; nucleotides not matched to a gene: 6. Germline V gene sequence: CDR1 SEHNR, CDR2 FQNEAQ (reference sequence). There are 17 residues in the CDR3. Remarks on this clone: Antigen: not known.

The receptor was isolated from a man aged 50 to 59 in good health and CMV-seronegative. The sequencing sample was made of PBMCs. This rearrangement joins TRBV7-9 to TRBJ1-5, with 9 bases identical to TRBD1. The CDR3 loop is CASSFWTGDGSNQPQHF. CDR3 coding DNA: TGTGCCAGCAGCTTCTGGACAGGGGACGGTAGCAATCAGCCCCAGCATTTT.